Listed below are T cell receptor beta chains from one sample, sequenced in a study of technical replicates of blood from a few donors. Clones were sequenced by immunoSEQ multiplex PCR, and TCRdb holds only the in-frame ones, with some missing. The sample contains about 75,000 clones, about 97% of which appear only once. The sample consisted of T cells isolated from PBMCs. These receptors were taken from a human donor in good health. Each CDR3 is given with its conserved first and last residue. A D gene is named only where the DNA matches it firmly. Clone size is given for some rows only: seen once, a few or many times, or a class if the clone is expanded.

j_gene: TRBJ2-2; abundance: -; d_gene: -; v_gene: TRBV7-7; CDR3aa: CASSLAWGGPEELFF; CDR3nt: TGTGCCAGCAGCTTAGCATGGGGGGGGCCCGAGGAGCTGTTTTTT
j_gene: TRBJ2-5; abundance: -; d_gene: TRBD2; v_gene: TRBV13; CDR3aa: CASSAPSGAGVETQYF; CDR3nt: TGTGCCAGCAGCGCCCCCTCTGGGGCGGGAGTAGAGACCCAGTACTTC
j_gene: TRBJ2-1; abundance: -; d_gene: -; v_gene: TRBV29-1; CDR3aa: CSVADRRNEQFF; CDR3nt: TGCAGCGTTGCCGACAGGCGAAATGAGCAGTTCTTC
j_gene: TRBJ1-1; abundance: -; d_gene: -; v_gene: TRBV10-3; CDR3aa: CAISETGPEAFF; CDR3nt: TGTGCCATCAGTGAGACAGGGCCTGAAGCTTTCTTT
j_gene: TRBJ1-5; abundance: -; d_gene: TRBD1; v_gene: TRBV2; CDR3aa: CASSSPGQGTNQPQHF; CDR3nt: TGTGCCAGCAGTTCCCCGGGACAGGGGACCAATCAGCCCCAGCATTTT
j_gene: TRBJ1-5; abundance: -; d_gene: -; v_gene: TRBV27; CDR3aa: CASREQPYSNQPQHF; CDR3nt: TGTGCCAGCAGGGAACAGCCTTATAGCAATCAGCCCCAGCATTTT
j_gene: TRBJ2-7; abundance: -; d_gene: TRBD1; v_gene: TRBV28; CDR3aa: CASRETGEHYEQYF; CDR3nt: TGTGCCAGCAGGGAGACAGGGGAACACTACGAGCAGTACTTC
j_gene: TRBJ1-2; abundance: once; d_gene: -; v_gene: TRBV27; CDR3aa: CASSSAGINYGYTF; CDR3nt: TGTGCCAGCAGTTCCGCCGGGATAAACTATGGCTACACCTTC
j_gene: TRBJ1-4; abundance: -; d_gene: TRBD1; v_gene: TRBV7-9; CDR3aa: CASSPRQGGDEKLFF; CDR3nt: TGTGCCAGCAGCCCCAGACAGGGGGGGGATGAAAAACTGTTTTTT
j_gene: TRBJ2-3; abundance: -; d_gene: -; v_gene: TRBV11-3; CDR3aa: CASSSSNRGGSGDTQYF; CDR3nt: TGTGCCAGCAGCTCCAGCAATAGGGGGGGGAGCGGAGATACGCAGTATTTT
j_gene: TRBJ1-2; abundance: -; d_gene: -; v_gene: TRBV28; CDR3aa: CASSFVGKRGYTF; CDR3nt: TGTGCCAGCAGTTTCGTGGGTAAGCGTGGCTACACCTTC
j_gene: TRBJ1-1; abundance: -; d_gene: -; v_gene: TRBV18; CDR3aa: CASSRPVDTEAFF; CDR3nt: TGTGCCAGCTCACGTCCTGTCGACACTGAAGCTTTCTTT
j_gene: TRBJ1-5; abundance: -; d_gene: -; v_gene: TRBV13; CDR3aa: CASSLSNQPQHF; CDR3nt: TGTGCCAGCAGCTTATCGAATCAGCCCCAGCATTTT
j_gene: TRBJ2-7; abundance: -; d_gene: -; v_gene: TRBV5-1; CDR3aa: CASAAGDKYEQYF; CDR3nt: TGCGCCAGCGCCGCCGGGGATAAATACGAGCAGTACTTC
j_gene: TRBJ2-5; abundance: -; d_gene: -; v_gene: TRBV5-1; CDR3aa: CASSLAAAYPEETQYF; CDR3nt: TGCGCCAGCAGCTTGGCCGCGGCGTACCCGGAGGAGACCCAGTACTTC
j_gene: TRBJ1-6; abundance: -; d_gene: -; v_gene: TRBV7-6; CDR3aa: CASTVNPPPDFRTPLHF; CDR3nt: TGTGCCAGCACCGTAAACCCGCCGCCTGATTTCAGGACACCCCTCCACTTT
j_gene: TRBJ2-5; abundance: -; d_gene: -; v_gene: TRBV21-1; CDR3aa: CASIRREFGFQETQYF; CDR3nt: TGTGCCAGCATCCGAAGGGAGTTTGGCTTCCAAGAGACCCAGTACTTC
j_gene: TRBJ1-4; abundance: -; d_gene: -; v_gene: TRBV11-2; CDR3aa: CASSLDRLGGSPTNEKLFF; CDR3nt: TGTGCCAGCAGCTTAGATAGGCTCGGGGGATCCCCAACTAATGAAAAACTGTTTTTT
j_gene: TRBJ2-3; abundance: -; d_gene: -; v_gene: TRBV9; CDR3aa: CASAGPTNPTQYF; CDR3nt: TGTGCCAGTGCGGGACCTACCAATCCTACGCAGTATTTT
j_gene: TRBJ2-7; abundance: -; d_gene: TRBD1; v_gene: TRBV11-2; CDR3aa: CASGRQGEPYEQYF; CDR3nt: TGTGCCAGCGGAAGACAGGGGGAGCCCTACGAGCAGTACTTC
j_gene: TRBJ1-2; abundance: -; d_gene: -; v_gene: TRBV5-1; CDR3aa: CASSLVKGQGGIDYGYTF; CDR3nt: TGCGCCAGCAGCTTGGTTAAGGGGCAGGGAGGGATCGACTATGGCTACACCTTC
j_gene: TRBJ2-1; abundance: -; d_gene: TRBD2; v_gene: TRBV5-1; CDR3aa: CASFTSGGGNEQFF; CDR3nt: TGCGCCAGTTTTACTAGCGGGGGCGGAAATGAGCAGTTCTTC
j_gene: TRBJ2-3; abundance: once; d_gene: TRBD1; v_gene: TRBV29-1; CDR3aa: CSVEPGQGGDTQYF; CDR3nt: TGCAGCGTCGAACCGGGACAGGGTGGAGATACGCAGTATTTT
j_gene: TRBJ1-2; abundance: -; d_gene: -; v_gene: TRBV4-2; CDR3aa: CASSQDETAYTF; CDR3nt: TGTGCCAGCAGCCAAGACGAGACAGCCTACACCTTC
j_gene: TRBJ2-2; abundance: -; d_gene: TRBD2; v_gene: TRBV5-1; CDR3aa: CASSRRLAGNTGELFF; CDR3nt: TGCGCCAGCAGCCGAAGACTAGCGGGGAACACCGGGGAGCTGTTTTTT
j_gene: TRBJ1-2; abundance: -; d_gene: TRBD1; v_gene: TRBV9; CDR3aa: CASSVGSGTGGLGYTF; CDR3nt: TGTGCCAGCAGCGTAGGATCCGGGACAGGGGGCTTAGGCTACACCTTC
j_gene: TRBJ2-3; abundance: -; d_gene: -; v_gene: TRBV9; CDR3aa: CASSSPPGGGTQYF; CDR3nt: TGTGCCAGCAGCTCACCCCCGGGGGGCGGTACGCAGTATTTT
j_gene: TRBJ1-6; abundance: -; d_gene: -; v_gene: TRBV4-1; CDR3aa: CASSQEGSGGQRYSPLHF; CDR3nt: TGCGCCAGCAGCCAAGAGGGTTCGGGGGGGCAGCGGTATTCACCCCTCCACTTT
j_gene: TRBJ2-7; abundance: -; d_gene: TRBD2; v_gene: TRBV2; CDR3aa: CASNLAGYEQYF; CDR3nt: TGTGCCAGCAACCTAGCGGGATACGAGCAGTACTTC
j_gene: TRBJ1-5; abundance: -; d_gene: -; v_gene: TRBV21-1; CDR3aa: CASSNRDSSEHGNQPQHF; CDR3nt: TGTGCCAGCAGTAACAGGGATTCAAGCGAACATGGCAATCAGCCCCAGCATTTT
j_gene: TRBJ2-6; abundance: once; d_gene: -; v_gene: TRBV2; CDR3aa: CASSGVGANVLTF; CDR3nt: TGTGCCAGCAGCGGGGTAGGGGCCAACGTCCTGACTTTC
j_gene: TRBJ2-7; abundance: -; d_gene: -; v_gene: TRBV4-1; CDR3aa: CASSQTGVEQYF; CDR3nt: TGCGCCAGCAGCCAAACTGGAGTCGAGCAGTACTTC
j_gene: TRBJ2-2; abundance: -; d_gene: TRBD2; v_gene: TRBV5-1; CDR3aa: CASSLALAGVPGELFF; CDR3nt: TGCGCCAGCAGCTTGGCACTAGCGGGAGTCCCCGGGGAGCTGTTTTTT
j_gene: TRBJ1-6; abundance: -; d_gene: -; v_gene: TRBV11-3; CDR3aa: CASRILIRVVNSPLHF; CDR3nt: TGTGCCAGCAGAATCCTGATCCGCGTAGTGAATTCACCCCTCCACTTT
j_gene: TRBJ2-4; abundance: -; d_gene: TRBD1; v_gene: TRBV11-2; CDR3aa: CASSPRQGGIQYF; CDR3nt: TGTGCCAGCAGCCCGCGACAGGGTGGCATTCAGTACTTC
j_gene: TRBJ2-7; abundance: -; d_gene: -; v_gene: TRBV7-8; CDR3aa: CASSFEAEPSYEQYF; CDR3nt: TGTGCCAGCAGCTTTGAAGCTGAGCCCTCCTACGAGCAGTACTTC
j_gene: TRBJ2-1; abundance: -; d_gene: -; v_gene: TRBV6-1; CDR3aa: CASRGSSYNEQFF; CDR3nt: TGTGCCAGCAGGGGGAGCTCCTACAATGAGCAGTTCTTC